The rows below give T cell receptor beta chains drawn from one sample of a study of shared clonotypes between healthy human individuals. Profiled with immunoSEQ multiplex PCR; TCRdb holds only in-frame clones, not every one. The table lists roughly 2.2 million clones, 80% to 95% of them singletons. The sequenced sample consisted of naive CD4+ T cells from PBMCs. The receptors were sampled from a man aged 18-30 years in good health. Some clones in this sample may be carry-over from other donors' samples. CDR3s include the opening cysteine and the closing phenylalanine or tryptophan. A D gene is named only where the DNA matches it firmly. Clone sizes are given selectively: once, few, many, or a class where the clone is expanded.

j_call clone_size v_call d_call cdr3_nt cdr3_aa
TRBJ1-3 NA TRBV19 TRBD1 TGTGCCAGTAGTACCGGGACAGGGCCTGGAAACACCATATATTTT CASSTGTGPGNTIYF
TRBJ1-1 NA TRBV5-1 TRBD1 TGCGCCAGCAGCCCGGAAAGGGACAGTTTAAGACTTGAAGCTTTCTTT CASSPERDSLRLEAFF
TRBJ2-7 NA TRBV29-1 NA TGCAGCGTTGCAGGGCCAACCTACGAGCAGTACTTC CSVAGPTYEQYF
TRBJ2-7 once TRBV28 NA TGTGCCAGCAGCCCCGCCCAGGGATACGAGCAGTACTTC CASSPAQGYEQYF
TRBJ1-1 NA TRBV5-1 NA TGCGCCAGCAGCTTGGGGGCAGGAGGGGTGCTCGACACTGAAGCTTTCTTT CASSLGAGGVLDTEAFF
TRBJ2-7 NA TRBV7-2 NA TGTGCCAGCACCTTTCGAGACCCTAGCTCCTACGAGCAGTACTTC CASTFRDPSSYEQYF
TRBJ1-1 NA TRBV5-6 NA TGTGCCAGCAGCTTGGAAGTTGGCCGCCCGTGGAACACTGAAGCTTTCTTT CASSLEVGRPWNTEAFF
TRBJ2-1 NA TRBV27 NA TGTGCCAGCAGTTTATCAACGATGGGAGCCCGGCAGTTCTTC CASSLSTMGARQFF
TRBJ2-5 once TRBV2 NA TGTGCCAGCAGTGAGATCGGGGTCGGGGAGACCCAGTACTTC CASSEIGVGETQYF
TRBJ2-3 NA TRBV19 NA TGTGCCAGTAGACCCGGGGCAGGCACAGATACGCAGTATTTT CASRPGAGTDTQYF
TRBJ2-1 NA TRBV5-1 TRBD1 TGCGCCAGCAGCTTCGACAGGGGTGAGCAGTTCTTC CASSFDRGEQFF
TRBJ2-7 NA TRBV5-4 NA TGTGCCAGCAGCCCGTCTAGGGGAGTCTCCCTCTACGAGCAGTACTTC CASSPSRGVSLYEQYF